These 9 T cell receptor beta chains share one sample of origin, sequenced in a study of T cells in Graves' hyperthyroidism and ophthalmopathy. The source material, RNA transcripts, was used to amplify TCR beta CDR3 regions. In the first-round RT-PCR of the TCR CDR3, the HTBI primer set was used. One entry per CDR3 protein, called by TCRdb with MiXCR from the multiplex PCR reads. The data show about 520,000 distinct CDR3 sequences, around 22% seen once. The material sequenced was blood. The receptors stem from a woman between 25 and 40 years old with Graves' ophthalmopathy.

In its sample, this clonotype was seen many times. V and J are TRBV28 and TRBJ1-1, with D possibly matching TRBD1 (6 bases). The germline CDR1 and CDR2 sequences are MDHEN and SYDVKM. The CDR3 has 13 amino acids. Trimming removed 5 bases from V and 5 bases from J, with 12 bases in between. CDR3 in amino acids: CASSKGGETEAFF. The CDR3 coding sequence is TGTGCCAGCAGTAAGGGGGGAGAAACTGAAGCTTTCTTT.

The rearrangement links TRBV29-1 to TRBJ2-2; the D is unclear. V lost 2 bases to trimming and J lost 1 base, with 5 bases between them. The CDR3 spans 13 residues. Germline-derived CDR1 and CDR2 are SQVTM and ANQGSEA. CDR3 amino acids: CSVESRNTGELFF. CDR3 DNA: TGCAGCGTTGAAAGCAGGAACACCGGGGAGCTGTTTTTT.

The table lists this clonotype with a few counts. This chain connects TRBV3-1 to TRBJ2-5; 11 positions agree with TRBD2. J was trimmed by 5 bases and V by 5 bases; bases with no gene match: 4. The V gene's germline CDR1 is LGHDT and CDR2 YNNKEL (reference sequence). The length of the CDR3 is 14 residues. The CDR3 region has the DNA TGTGCCAGCAGCAATAGCGGGGGGGTTGAGACCCAGTACTTC. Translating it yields CASSNSGGVETQYF.

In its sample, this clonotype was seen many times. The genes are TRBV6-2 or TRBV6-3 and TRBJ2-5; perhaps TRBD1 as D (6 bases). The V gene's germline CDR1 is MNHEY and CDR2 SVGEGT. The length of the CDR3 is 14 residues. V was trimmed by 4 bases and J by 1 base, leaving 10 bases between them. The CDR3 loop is CASSSRDTQETQYF. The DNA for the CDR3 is TGTGCCAGCAGTTCCCGGGACACCCAAGAGACCCAGTACTTC.

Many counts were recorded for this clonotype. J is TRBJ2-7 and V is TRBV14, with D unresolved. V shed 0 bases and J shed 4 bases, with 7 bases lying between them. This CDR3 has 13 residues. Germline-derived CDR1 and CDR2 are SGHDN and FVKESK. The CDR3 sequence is CASSQDPGYEQYF. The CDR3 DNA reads TGTGCCAGCAGCCAAGATCCAGGTTACGAGCAGTACTTC.

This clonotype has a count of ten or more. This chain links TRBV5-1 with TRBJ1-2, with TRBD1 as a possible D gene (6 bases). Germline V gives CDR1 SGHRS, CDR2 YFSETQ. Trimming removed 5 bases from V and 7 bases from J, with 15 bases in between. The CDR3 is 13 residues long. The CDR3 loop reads CASRQFGGLGYTF. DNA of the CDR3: TGCGCCAGCAGACAATTCGGGGGGCTTGGCTACACCTTC.

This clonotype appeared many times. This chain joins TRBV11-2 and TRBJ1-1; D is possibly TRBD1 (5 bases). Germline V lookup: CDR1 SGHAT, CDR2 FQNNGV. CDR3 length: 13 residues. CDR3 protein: CASAGHTLDGAFF. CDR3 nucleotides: TGTGCTTCAGCCGGACACACACTGGATGGAGCTTTCTTT.

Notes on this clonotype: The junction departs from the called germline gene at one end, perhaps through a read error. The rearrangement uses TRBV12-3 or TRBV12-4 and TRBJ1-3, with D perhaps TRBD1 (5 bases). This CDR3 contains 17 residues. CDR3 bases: TGTGCCAGCAGTTTTTCGGGGGAGGGATACTCTGGATACACCATATATTTT. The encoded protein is CASSFSGEGYSGYTIYF.

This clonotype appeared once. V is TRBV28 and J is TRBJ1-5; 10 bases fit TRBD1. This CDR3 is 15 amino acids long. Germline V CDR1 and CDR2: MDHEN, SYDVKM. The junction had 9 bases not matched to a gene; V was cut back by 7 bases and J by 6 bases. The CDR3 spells CASTYWTGGVQPQHF. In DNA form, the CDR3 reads TGTGCCAGCACCTACTGGACAGGGGGAGTTCAGCCCCAGCATTTT.